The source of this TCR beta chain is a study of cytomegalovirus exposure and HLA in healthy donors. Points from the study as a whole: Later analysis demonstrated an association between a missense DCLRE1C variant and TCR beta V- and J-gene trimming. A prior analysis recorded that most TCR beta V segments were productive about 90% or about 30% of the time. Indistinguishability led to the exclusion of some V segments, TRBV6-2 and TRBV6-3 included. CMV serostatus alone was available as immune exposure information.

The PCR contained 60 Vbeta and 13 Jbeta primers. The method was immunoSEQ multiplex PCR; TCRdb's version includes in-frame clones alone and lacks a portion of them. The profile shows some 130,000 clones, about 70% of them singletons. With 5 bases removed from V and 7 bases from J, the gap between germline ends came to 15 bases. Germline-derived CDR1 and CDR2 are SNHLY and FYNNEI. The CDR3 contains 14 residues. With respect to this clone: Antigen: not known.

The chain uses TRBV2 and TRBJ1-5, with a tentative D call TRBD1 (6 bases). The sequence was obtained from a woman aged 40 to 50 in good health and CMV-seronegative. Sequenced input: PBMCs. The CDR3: CASSLQGSGQPQHF. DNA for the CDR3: TGTGCCAGCAGTCTCCAGGGGTCGGGGCAGCCCCAGCATTTT.